This entry is about one T cell receptor (beta chain). No antigen is known for it. Trimming took 6 bases from V and 7 from J, leaving 22 bases between them. The CDR3 contains 16 residues. The V gene's germline CDR1 is MNHNY and CDR2 SVGAGI (reference sequence). The PCR was carried out with 60 Vbeta primers and 13 Jbeta primers. Sequencing used immunoSEQ multiplex PCR; TCRdb keeps in-frame clones, though not all of them. The data show about 130,000 clones, with 80% seen just once and under 3.5% held by the top ten. This sample was taken from a study of cytomegalovirus exposure and HLA in healthy donors. Study-wide findings and caveats: It was approximately 150 TCR beta chains that were listed as cytomegalovirus-associated. Generally TCR sequences proved uncommon, though certain public TCRs appeared in numerous donors.

Source material: PBMCs. The source is a male donor in good health and CMV-seronegative. The chain employs TRBV6-6 and TRBJ2-1, with D perhaps TRBD2 (7 bases). Written as DNA, the CDR3 is TGTGCCAGCAGCCACCCCCGGGGGGCTTTTAGAAATGAGCAGTTCTTC. Encoded protein: CASSHPRGAFRNEQFF.